The 13 T cell receptor beta chains presented below share a single source sample, sequenced in a study of blood T cell repertoires in COVID-19. Sequencing used immunoSEQ multiplex PCR; TCRdb keeps in-frame clones, though not all of them. This table holds under 60,000 clones, about nine tenths found once. The sequenced sample was peripheral blood. The receptors were gathered from a man between 45 and 60 years old with active COVID-19.

This clone was counted a single time. This sequence joins TRBV2 and TRBJ2-3; no firm D call. Germline lookup yields CDR1 SNHLY and CDR2 FYNNEI. The CDR3 runs to 14 residues. Deletions cut 6 bases from V and 2 bases from J, with 12 bases between. The CDR3 DNA reads TGTGCCAGCAGCGATCAGGCCCTCACAGATACGCAGTATTTT. Its translation: CASSDQALTDTQYF.

This clone was detected only a few times. This sequence joins TRBV4-1 and TRBJ2-5, with 10 bases that match TRBD2. The CDR3 is 18 amino acids. Germline CDR1 MGHRA, CDR2 YSYEKL. V shed 0 bases, J shed 1 base, and the junction held 8 bases outside the gene matches. CDR3 DNA sequence: TGCGCCAGCAGCCAAGATTGGGCAGCGGGAGGGGTCCAAGAGACCCAGTACTTC. Translated: CASSQDWAAGGVQETQYF.

The rearrangement joins TRBV2 to TRBJ2-5; D is uncertain. V was clipped by 7 bases and J by 3 bases, with 12 bases between them. Germline assignment: CDR1 SNHLY and CDR2 FYNNEI. This CDR3 has 13 residues. Written as DNA, the CDR3 is TGTGCCAGCAAGGCTCAGGTGAAAGAGACCCAGTACTTC. Translation: CASKAQVKETQYF.

This chain connects TRBV11-2 to TRBJ1-6, with 7 bases lining up with TRBD1. Germline V lookup: CDR1 SGHAT, CDR2 FQNNGV. This CDR3 contains 16 residues. The V and J ends lost 6 bases and 6 bases, in that order; junction bases with no gene match: 11. The CDR3 coding sequence is TGTGCCAGCAGTCAAAGGGCCAGGGGGGTTAATTCACCCCTCCACTTT. This codes for CASSQRARGVNSPLHF.

This chain links TRBV7-6 with TRBJ1-1, with a weak D call TRBD1 (5 bases). The germline V and J ends were trimmed by 3 bases and 1 base, with 12 bases remaining between them. Per germline, CDR1 SGHVS and CDR2 FNYEAQ. There are 15 residues in the CDR3. DNA of the CDR3: TGTGCCAGCAGCTTGGTGGGCACAGGGAACACTGAAGCTTTCTTT. Its translation is CASSLVGTGNTEAFF.

V gene TRBV6-4 combines with J gene TRBJ2-1; 8 nucleotides align to TRBD2. CDR3 length: 13 residues. Trimming at V came to 6 bases and at J to 7 bases, leaving 5 bases not matched to a gene. The V gene's germline CDR1 is MRHNA and CDR2 SNTAGT. In DNA form, the CDR3 reads TGTGCCAGCAGCGTTACTAGCGGAAATGAGCAGTTCTTC. Encoded protein: CASSVTSGNEQFF.

The J gene is TRBJ2-1, the V gene TRBV6-2 or TRBV6-3, with D possibly TRBD1 on 6 matching bases. The CDR3 consists of 15 residues. The germline CDR1 and CDR2 sequences are MNHEY and SVGEGT. Between the trimmed V and J ends, which lost 2 bases and 0 bases, there was a span of 8 bases. In DNA, the CDR3 is TGTGCCAGCAGTTACATGGGGGCCTCCTACAATGAGCAGTTCTTC. This codes for CASSYMGASYNEQFF.

The rearrangement uses TRBV19 and TRBJ1-5; D perhaps matches TRBD1 (6 bases). V was shortened by 5 bases and J by 7 bases, with 12 bases between the two germline ends. The CDR3 loop spans 13 amino acids. The germline V gene encodes CDR1 LNHDA and CDR2 SQIVND (reference sequence). The CDR3 here is CASSAAGVQPQHF. The CDR3, as DNA: TGTGCCAGTAGTGCGGCAGGGGTACAGCCCCAGCATTTT.

The J gene is TRBJ2-1, the V gene TRBV6-2 or TRBV6-3; TRBD2 aligns across 10 bases. The V gene's germline CDR1 is MNHEY and CDR2 SVGEGT. The CDR3 length is 17 residues. V lost 0 bases and J lost 1; bases outside the gene matches: 3. CDR3 amino acids: CASSYSASGGSYNEQFF. The CDR3 DNA reads as TGTGCCAGCAGTTACTCAGCTAGCGGGGGTTCCTACAATGAGCAGTTCTTC.

The chain carries TRBV11-2 and TRBJ2-1; D perhaps matches TRBD2 (6 bases). The CDR3 covers 11 residues. Germline V gene data show CDR1 as SGHAT and CDR2 as FQNNGV. Trimming stripped 5 bases from V and 15 bases from J, with 14 bases between. The CDR3 DNA follows: TGTGCCAGCAGCCCTAGACTAGTACCGTTCTTC. It translates to CASSPRLVPFF.

This chain joins TRBV2 and TRBJ1-1; tentatively, D is TRBD1 (5 bases). Trimming removed 5 bases from V and 2 bases from J, with 15 bases in between. Per germline, CDR1 SNHLY and CDR2 FYNNEI. This CDR3 is built from 15 residues. Here the CDR3 DNA reads TGTGCCAGCAGTAAAGGGGCAGTAATAAACACTGAAGCTTTCTTT. Translating it yields CASSKGAVINTEAFF.

The chain joins TRBV6-1 to TRBJ2-4; tentatively, D is TRBD2 (6 bases). CDR1 and CDR2 from the germline V gene are MNHNS and SASEGT. Trimming removed 1 base at V and 2 bases at J, with 21 bases between. The CDR3 totals 19 residues. In nucleotides, the CDR3 is TGTGCCAGCAGTGAAGTGGGGTATCCGAGGCGGGAACCCAAAAACATTCAGTACTTC. It codes for CASSEVGYPRREPKNIQYF.

The rearrangement joins TRBV2 to TRBJ2-6; TRBD1 matches at 9 bases. CDR1 is SNHLY and CDR2 is FYNNEI in the germline V gene. The CDR3 is made up of 17 amino acids. V shed 9 bases and J 0 bases; nucleotides not matched to a gene: 9. The CDR3 DNA follows: TGTGCCAGTCAACCGGGACAGGGTAACTCTGGGGCCAACGTCCTGACTTTC. It encodes CASQPGQGNSGANVLTF.